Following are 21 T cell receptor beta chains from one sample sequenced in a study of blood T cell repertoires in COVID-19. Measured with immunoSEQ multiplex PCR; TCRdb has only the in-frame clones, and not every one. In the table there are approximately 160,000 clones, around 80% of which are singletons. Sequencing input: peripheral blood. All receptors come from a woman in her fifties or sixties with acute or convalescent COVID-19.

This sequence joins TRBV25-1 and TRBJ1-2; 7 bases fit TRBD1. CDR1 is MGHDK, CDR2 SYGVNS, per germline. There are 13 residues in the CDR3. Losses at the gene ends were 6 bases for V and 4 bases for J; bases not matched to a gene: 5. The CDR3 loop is CASRGQALYGYTF. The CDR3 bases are TGTGCCAGCAGAGGACAGGCCCTCTATGGCTACACCTTC.

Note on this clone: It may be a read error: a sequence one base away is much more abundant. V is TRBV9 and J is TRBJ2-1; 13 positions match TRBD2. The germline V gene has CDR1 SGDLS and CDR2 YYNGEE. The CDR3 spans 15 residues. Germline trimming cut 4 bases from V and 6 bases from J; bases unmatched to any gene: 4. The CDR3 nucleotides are TGTGCCAGCAGCCCCCGGACTAGCGGGGGCAATGAGCAGTTCTTC. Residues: CASSPRTSGGNEQFF. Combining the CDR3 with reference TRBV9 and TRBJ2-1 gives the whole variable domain DSGVTQTPKHLITATGQRVTLRCSPRSGDLSVYWYQQSLDQGLQFLIQYYNGEERAKGNILERFSAQQFPDLHSELNLSSLELGDSALYFCASSPRTSGGNEQFFGPGTRLTVL.

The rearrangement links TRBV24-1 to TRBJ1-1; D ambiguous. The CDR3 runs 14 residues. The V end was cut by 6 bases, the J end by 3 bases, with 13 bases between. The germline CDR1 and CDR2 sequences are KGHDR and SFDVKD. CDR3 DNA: TGTGCCACCAGTTCGCGGGTCTCGGACACTGAAGCTTTCTTT. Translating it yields CATSSRVSDTEAFF.

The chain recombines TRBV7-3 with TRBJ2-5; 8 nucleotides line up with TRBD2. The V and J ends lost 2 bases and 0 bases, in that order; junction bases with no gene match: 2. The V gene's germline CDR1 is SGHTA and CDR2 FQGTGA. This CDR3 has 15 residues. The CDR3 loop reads CASSLAGGYQETQYF. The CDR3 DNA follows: TGTGCCAGCAGCTTAGCGGGGGGATACCAAGAGACCCAGTACTTC.

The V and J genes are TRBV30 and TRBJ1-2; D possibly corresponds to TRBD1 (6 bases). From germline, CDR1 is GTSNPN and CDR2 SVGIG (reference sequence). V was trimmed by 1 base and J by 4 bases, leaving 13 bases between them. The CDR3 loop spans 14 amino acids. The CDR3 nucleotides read TGTGCCTGGAGTGGGGACATTCGAACCTATGGCTACACCTTC. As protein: CAWSGDIRTYGYTF.

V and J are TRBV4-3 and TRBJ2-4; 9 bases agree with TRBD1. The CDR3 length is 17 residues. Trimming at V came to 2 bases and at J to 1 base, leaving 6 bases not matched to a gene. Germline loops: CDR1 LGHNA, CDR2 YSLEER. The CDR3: CASSQNRGQEAKNIQYF. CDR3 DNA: TGCGCCAGCAGCCAAAACAGGGGGCAGGAGGCCAAAAACATTCAGTACTTC.

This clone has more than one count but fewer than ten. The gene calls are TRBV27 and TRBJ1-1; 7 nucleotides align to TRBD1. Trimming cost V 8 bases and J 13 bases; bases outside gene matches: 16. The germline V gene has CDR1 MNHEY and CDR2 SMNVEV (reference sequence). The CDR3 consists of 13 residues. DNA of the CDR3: TGTGCCAGCCCCCTCCGGGACAGACGAGGGGGTTTCTTT. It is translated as CASPLRDRRGGFF.

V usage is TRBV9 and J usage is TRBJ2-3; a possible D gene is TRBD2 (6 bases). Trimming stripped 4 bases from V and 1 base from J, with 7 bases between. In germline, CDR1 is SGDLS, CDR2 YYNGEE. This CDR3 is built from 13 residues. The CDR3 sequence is CASSWGGTDTQYF. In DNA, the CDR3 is TGTGCCAGCAGCTGGGGGGGCACAGATACGCAGTATTTT. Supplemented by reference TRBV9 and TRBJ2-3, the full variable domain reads DSGVTQTPKHLITATGQRVTLRCSPRSGDLSVYWYQQSLDQGLQFLIQYYNGEERAKGNILERFSAQQFPDLHSELNLSSLELGDSALYFCASSWGGTDTQYFGPGTRLTVL.

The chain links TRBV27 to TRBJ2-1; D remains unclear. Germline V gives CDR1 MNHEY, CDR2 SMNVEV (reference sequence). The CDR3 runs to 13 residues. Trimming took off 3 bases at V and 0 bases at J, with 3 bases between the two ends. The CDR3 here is CASSFSSYNEQFF. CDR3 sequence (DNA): TGTGCCAGCAGTTTCAGCTCCTACAATGAGCAGTTCTTC.

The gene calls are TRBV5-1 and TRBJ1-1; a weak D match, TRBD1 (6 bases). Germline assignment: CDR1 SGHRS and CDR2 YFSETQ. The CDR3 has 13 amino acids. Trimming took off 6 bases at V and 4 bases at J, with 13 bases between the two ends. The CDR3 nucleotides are TGCGCCAGCACCCCCCAGGGGACCACTGAAGCTTTCTTT. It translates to CASTPQGTTEAFF.

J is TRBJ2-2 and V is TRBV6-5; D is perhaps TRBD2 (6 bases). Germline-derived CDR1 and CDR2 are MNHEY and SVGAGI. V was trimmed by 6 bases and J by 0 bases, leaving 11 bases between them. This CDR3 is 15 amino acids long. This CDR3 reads CASRRTTSNTGELFF. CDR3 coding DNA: TGTGCCAGCAGGCGGACTACTTCGAACACCGGGGAGCTGTTTTTT.

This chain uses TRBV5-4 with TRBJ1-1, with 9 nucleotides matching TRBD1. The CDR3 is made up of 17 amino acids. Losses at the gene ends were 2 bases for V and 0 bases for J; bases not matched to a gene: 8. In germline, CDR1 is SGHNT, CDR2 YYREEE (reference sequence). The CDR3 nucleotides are TGTGCCAGCAGCTTAACACAGGGGGCCTCCTTGAACACTGAAGCTTTCTTT. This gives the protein CASSLTQGASLNTEAFF.

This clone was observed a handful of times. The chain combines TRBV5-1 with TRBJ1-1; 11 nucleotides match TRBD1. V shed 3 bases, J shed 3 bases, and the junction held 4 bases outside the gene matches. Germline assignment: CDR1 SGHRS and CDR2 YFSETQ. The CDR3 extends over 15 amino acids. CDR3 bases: TGCGCCAGCAGCTGGAGGGGACAGGGGGACACTGAAGCTTTCTTT. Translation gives CASSWRGQGDTEAFF.

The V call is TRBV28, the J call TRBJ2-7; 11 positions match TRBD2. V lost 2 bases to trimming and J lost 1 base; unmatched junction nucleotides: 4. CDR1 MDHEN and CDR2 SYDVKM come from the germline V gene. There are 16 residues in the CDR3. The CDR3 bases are TGTGCCAGCAGTTTAGTAGCGGGGGGGCGTTCCTACGAGCAGTACTTC. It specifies CASSLVAGGRSYEQYF.

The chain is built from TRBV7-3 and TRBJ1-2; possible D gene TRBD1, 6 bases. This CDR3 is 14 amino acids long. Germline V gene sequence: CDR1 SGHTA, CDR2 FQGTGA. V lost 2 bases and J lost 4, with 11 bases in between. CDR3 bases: TGTGCCAGCAGCTTATCGCAGGGGAGCTATGGCTACACCTTC. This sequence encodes CASSLSQGSYGYTF.

The CDR3 spells CASSPWTGVYEKLFF. As DNA, the CDR3 is TGTGCCAGTAGTCCATGGACAGGGGTGTACGAAAAACTGTTTTTT. J is TRBJ1-4 and V is TRBV19, with 9 bases aligning to TRBD1. V lost 5 bases and J lost 8; bases outside the gene matches: 9. This CDR3 is built from 15 residues. Per germline, CDR1 LNHDA and CDR2 SQIVND (reference sequence).

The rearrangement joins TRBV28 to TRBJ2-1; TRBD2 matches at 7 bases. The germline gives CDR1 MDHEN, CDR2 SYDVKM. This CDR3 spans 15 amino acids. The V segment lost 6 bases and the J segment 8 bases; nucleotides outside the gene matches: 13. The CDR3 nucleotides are TGTGCCAGCAGCTTTCCCAGCAGCGGGGCCTATGAGCAGTTCTTC. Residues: CASSFPSSGAYEQFF.

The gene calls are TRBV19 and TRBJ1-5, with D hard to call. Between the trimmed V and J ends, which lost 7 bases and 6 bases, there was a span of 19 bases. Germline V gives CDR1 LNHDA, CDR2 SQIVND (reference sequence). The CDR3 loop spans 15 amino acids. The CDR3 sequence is CASTPRSGRGQPQHF. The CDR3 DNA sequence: TGTGCCAGTACCCCAAGATCGGGTCGGGGTCAGCCCCAGCATTTT. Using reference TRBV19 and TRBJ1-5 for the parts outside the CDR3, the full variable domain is DGGITQSPKYLFRKEGQNVTLSCEQNLNHDAMYWYRQDPGQGLRLIYYSQIVNDFQKGDIAEGYSVSREKKESFPLTVTSAQKNPTAFYLCASTPRSGRGQPQHFGDGTRLSIL.

The CDR3 spells CASSMGQYDSPLHF. The DNA of the CDR3 is TGTGCCAGTAGTATGGGCCAGTACGATTCACCCCTCCACTTT. The rearrangement uses TRBV19 and TRBJ1-6; no definite D call. V lost 3 bases and J lost 8, with 11 bases in between. CDR1 LNHDA and CDR2 SQIVND come from the germline V gene (reference sequence). This CDR3 contains 14 residues. The full variable domain, rest sourced from reference TRBV19 and TRBJ1-6, is DGGITQSPKYLFRKEGQNVTLSCEQNLNHDAMYWYRQDPGQGLRLIYYSQIVNDFQKGDIAEGYSVSREKKESFPLTVTSAQKNPTAFYLCASSMGQYDSPLHFGNGTRLTVT.

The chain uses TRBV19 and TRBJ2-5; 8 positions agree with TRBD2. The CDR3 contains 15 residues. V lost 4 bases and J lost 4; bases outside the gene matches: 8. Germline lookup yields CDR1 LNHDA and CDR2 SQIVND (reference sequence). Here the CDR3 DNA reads TGTGCCAGTAGTAGGCCGGGACTAGTCAGAGAGACCCAGTACTTC. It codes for CASSRPGLVRETQYF.

CDR3 sequence: CASSEGAGGGTDTQYF. The CDR3 nucleotides are TGTGCCAGCAGTGAGGGAGCGGGGGGCGGCACAGATACGCAGTATTTT. The chain links TRBV2 to TRBJ2-3; 9 bases map to TRBD2. The germline gives CDR1 SNHLY, CDR2 FYNNEI. The junction had 5 bases not matched to a gene; V was cut back by 3 bases and J by 1 base. The CDR3 length is 16 residues.